These 26 T cell receptor beta chains were all obtained from the same sample, sequenced in a study of control samples from healthy donors and cancer patients. TCRdb's table, derived via immunoSEQ multiplex PCR, lists solely in-frame clones and lacks some. The repertoire holds about 160,000 clones, with approximately 94% as singletons. What was sequenced was PBMCs. The receptors were gathered from a man between 60 and 75 years old with colorectal cancer.

The rearrangement joins TRBV5-8 to TRBJ1-6, with 7 bases fitting TRBD1. This CDR3 has 15 amino acids. Germline-derived CDR1 and CDR2 are SGHTS and YDEGEE. The V and J ends lost 0 bases and 5 bases, in that order; junction bases with no gene match: 2. The DNA for the CDR3 is TGTGCCAGCAGCTTGGGACAGGGAGATAATTCACCCCTCCACTTT. Translation gives CASSLGQGDNSPLHF.

This chain uses TRBV20-1 with TRBJ1-1; D is uncertain. Germline V gene data show CDR1 as DFQATT and CDR2 as SNEGSKA (reference sequence). V was clipped by 4 bases and J by 2 bases, with 5 bases between them. This CDR3 has 11 residues. The CDR3 reads CSAKENTEAFF. Here the CDR3 DNA reads TGCAGTGCTAAGGAAAACACTGAAGCTTTCTTT.

The V and J genes are TRBV25-1 and TRBJ1-1; D is unclear. Trimming stripped 6 bases from V and 1 base from J, with 9 bases between. Looked up from germline, CDR1 is MGHDK and CDR2 is SYGVNS. CDR3 size: 13 residues. The CDR3 sequence: CASSAAENTEAFF. The CDR3 DNA sequence: TGTGCCAGCAGCGCTGCAGAGAACACTGAAGCTTTCTTT.

This chain connects TRBV5-1 to TRBJ2-7; 7 positions match TRBD1. From germline, CDR1 is SGHRS and CDR2 YFSETQ. V gave up 3 bases and J gave up 0 bases; unmatched junction bases: 3. The CDR3 has 14 residues. The DNA for the CDR3 is TGCGCCAGCAGCTCATGGGACAGCTCCTACGAGCAGTACTTC. Translating it yields CASSSWDSSYEQYF. The full variable domain, with the rest looked up from reference TRBV5-1 and TRBJ2-7, is KAGVTQTPRYLIKTRGQQVTLSCSPISGHRSVSWYQQTPGQGLQFLFEYFSETQRNKGNFPGRFSGRQFSNSRSEMNVSTLELGDSALYLCASSSWDSSYEQYFGPGTRLTVT.

This sequence joins TRBV7-2 and TRBJ2-7; 9 bases align to TRBD2. This CDR3 is built from 15 residues. CDR1 and CDR2 (germline): SGHTA, FQGNSA. With V trimmed by 5 bases and J by 4 bases, 9 bases remained unmatched. This CDR3 reads CASSQTSGGKYEQYF. The CDR3 DNA is TGTGCCAGCAGCCAGACTAGCGGCGGGAAGTACGAGCAGTACTTC.

The chain combines TRBV19 with TRBJ1-5, with a tentative D call TRBD1 (5 bases). Germline V gene sequence: CDR1 LNHDA, CDR2 SQIVND (reference sequence). V lost 5 bases, J lost 4 bases, and 9 bases lay in between. The CDR3 has 13 amino acids. This CDR3 reads CASSPGENQPQHF. DNA for the CDR3: TGTGCCAGTAGTCCGGGGGAAAATCAGCCCCAGCATTTT.

The chain has TRBV3-1 (or the pseudogene TRBV3-2) and TRBJ2-1, with D perhaps TRBD1 (5 bases). Per germline, CDR1 LGHDT and CDR2 YNNKEL (reference sequence). With 5 bases removed from V and 7 bases from J, the gap between germline ends came to 12 bases. The CDR3 is made up of 13 amino acids. This CDR3 is CASSTPGKNEQFF. The CDR3 DNA reads TGTGCCAGCAGCACCCCAGGGAAGAATGAGCAGTTCTTC.

The V and J genes are TRBV11-2 and TRBJ1-2; D is perhaps TRBD1 (5 bases). The CDR3 contains 14 residues. Germline V lookup: CDR1 SGHAT, CDR2 FQNNGV. Between the trimmed V and J ends, which lost 5 bases and 5 bases, there was a span of 15 bases. CDR3 loop: CASSTPRGDYGYTF. The CDR3 nucleotides read TGTGCCAGCAGCACCCCTCGGGGGGATTATGGCTACACCTTC.

The chain combines TRBV12-3 or TRBV12-4 with TRBJ1-2; D is possibly TRBD1 (5 bases). Between the trimmed V and J ends, which lost 5 bases and 8 bases, there was a span of 15 bases. The CDR3 has 13 residues. The CDR3 DNA follows: TGTGCCAGCAGTCTAAGGGGACGGGAAGGCTACACCTTC. Residues: CASSLRGREGYTF.

The chain carries TRBV3-1 (or the pseudogene TRBV3-2) and TRBJ1-2; TRBD1 matches 9 bases. This CDR3 region has 14 residues. The V gene's germline CDR1 is LGHDT and CDR2 YNNKEL (reference sequence). The V gene end was trimmed by 3 bases and the J gene end by 9 bases; junction bases not matched to a gene: 8. CDR3 coding DNA: TGTGCCAGCAGCCAGCCGGGACAGGGTAGAAGCTACACCTTC. It is translated as CASSQPGQGRSYTF.

The genes are TRBV19 and TRBJ1-2; a possible D gene is TRBD1 (5 bases). Germline assignment: CDR1 LNHDA and CDR2 SQIVND (reference sequence). The CDR3 loop spans 14 amino acids. Between the trimmed V and J ends, which lost 6 bases and 4 bases, there was a span of 15 bases. The CDR3 spells CASSLPGFPYGYTF. CDR3 DNA sequence: TGTGCCAGTAGCCTCCCAGGGTTTCCCTATGGCTACACCTTC. Complete variable domain (other parts from reference TRBV19 and TRBJ1-2): DGGITQSPKYLFRKEGQNVTLSCEQNLNHDAMYWYRQDPGQGLRLIYYSQIVNDFQKGDIAEGYSVSREKKESFPLTVTSAQKNPTAFYLCASSLPGFPYGYTFGSGTRLTVV.

The V and J genes are TRBV4-1 and TRBJ1-5, with TRBD1 as a possible D gene (5 bases). This CDR3 spans 16 amino acids. Germline CDR1 MGHRA, CDR2 YSYEKL. The V end was cut by 2 bases, the J end by 11 bases, with 22 bases between. CDR3 loop: CASSQKGLGGVVAQHF. The DNA for the CDR3 is TGCGCCAGCAGCCAAAAGGGCTTGGGGGGGGTCGTGGCCCAGCATTTT.

The count of this clone is one. V is TRBV7-2 and J is TRBJ2-5; 14 nucleotides match TRBD2. CDR1 is SGHTA and CDR2 is FQGNSA in the germline V gene. This CDR3 has 15 residues. The V segment lost 5 bases and the J segment 5 bases; nucleotides outside the gene matches: 4. The CDR3 is CASSPTSGGVETQYF. For the CDR3, the DNA is TGTGCCAGCAGCCCGACTAGCGGGGGGGTTGAGACCCAGTACTTC.

This clone was recorded a few times. This sequence joins TRBV3-1 (or the pseudogene TRBV3-2) and TRBJ1-5, with D possibly being TRBD1 (5 bases). The CDR3 contains 15 residues. V was cut by 1 base and J by 6 bases, with 13 bases left in between. The germline CDR1 and CDR2 sequences are LGHDT and YNNKEL (reference sequence). CDR3 residues: CASSQGAGTSQPQHF. As DNA, the CDR3 is TGTGCCAGCAGCCAAGGGGCAGGGACGAGTCAGCCCCAGCATTTT.

This chain connects TRBV5-4 to TRBJ1-2; no reliable D call. This CDR3 is built from 14 residues. Germline values: CDR1 SGHNT, CDR2 YYREEE (reference sequence). Trimming took 4 bases from V and 7 from J, leaving 17 bases between them. The CDR3 loop is CASSTRPPQVGYTF. CDR3 DNA: TGTGCCAGCAGCACCCGACCGCCCCAGGTTGGCTACACCTTC.

The chain combines TRBV20-1 with TRBJ2-1, with D perhaps matching TRBD2 (6 bases). Germline V CDR1 and CDR2: DFQATT, SNEGSKA (reference sequence). The CDR3 loop spans 14 amino acids. V was cut by 3 bases and J by 7 bases, with 16 bases left in between. CDR3 DNA sequence: TGCAGTGCTAGTCTTCACGGGGGTGTAAATGAGCAGTTCTTC. Translation gives CSASLHGGVNEQFF.

The V call is TRBV5-1, the J call TRBJ2-7; TRBD2 matches at 7 bases. Trimming removed 4 bases from V and 1 base from J; junction bases left unmatched: 11. The CDR3 has 16 residues. Germline V gene sequence: CDR1 SGHRS, CDR2 YFSETQ. As DNA, the CDR3 is TGCGCCAGCAGCCCTCGGCCTAGCGGAGGGTCCTACGAGCAGTACTTC. Protein sequence: CASSPRPSGGSYEQYF.

The V and J genes are TRBV5-6 and TRBJ2-7, with 10 bases matching TRBD1. The CDR3 runs 14 residues. V shed 4 bases, J shed 4 bases, and the junction held 5 bases outside the gene matches. In germline, CDR1 is SGHDT, CDR2 YYEEEE. The DNA for the CDR3 is TGTGCCAGCAGCATCGGACAGGGGGGGTACGAGCAGTACTTC. This sequence encodes CASSIGQGGYEQYF.

This chain joins TRBV9 and TRBJ1-1, with D possibly TRBD1 on 6 matching bases. The CDR3 covers 15 residues. V was clipped by 4 bases and J by 1 base, with 14 bases between them. CDR1 and CDR2 (germline): SGDLS, YYNGEE. The DNA for the CDR3 is TGTGCCAGCAGCCCAAGACAGGTCTCGAACACTGAAGCTTTCTTT. As protein: CASSPRQVSNTEAFF. Using reference TRBV9 and TRBJ1-1 for the parts outside the CDR3, the full variable domain is DSGVTQTPKHLITATGQRVTLRCSPRSGDLSVYWYQQSLDQGLQFLIQYYNGEERAKGNILERFSAQQFPDLHSELNLSSLELGDSALYFCASSPRQVSNTEAFFGQGTRLTVV.

This chain connects TRBV9 to TRBJ2-7, with 11 bases fitting TRBD2. The CDR3 totals 15 residues. Unmatched junction bases numbered 1, after V lost 0 bases and J lost 2 bases. In germline, CDR1 is SGDLS, CDR2 YYNGEE. The CDR3 here is CASSVGLAGPYEQYF. Written as DNA, the CDR3 is TGTGCCAGCAGCGTAGGACTAGCGGGGCCCTACGAGCAGTACTTC.

The chain couples TRBV5-8 to TRBJ2-1, with 14 bases lining up with TRBD2. The CDR3 length is 15 residues. Germline loops: CDR1 SGHTS, CDR2 YDEGEE. The V segment lost 3 bases and the J segment 7 bases; nucleotides outside the gene matches: 3. In DNA form, the CDR3 reads TGTGCCAGCAGCTCGGGACTAGCGGGGGTGAATGAGCAGTTCTTC. It codes for CASSSGLAGVNEQFF.

The CDR3 loop reads CASSLTDQNSPLHF. CDR3 nucleotides: TGTGCCAGCAGTTTGACGGACCAAAATTCACCCCTCCACTTT. The chain employs TRBV6-9 and TRBJ1-6; D remains ambiguous. Trimming left V 4 bases short and J 7 bases short, with 11 bases between. Germline V lookup: CDR1 MNHGY, CDR2 SVAAGI. The CDR3 extends over 14 amino acids.

V and J are TRBV3-1 (or the pseudogene TRBV3-2) and TRBJ2-1; D gene unclear. Between the trimmed V and J ends, which lost 2 bases and 9 bases, there was a span of 5 bases. The CDR3 has 11 residues. Germline V CDR1 and CDR2: LGHDT, YNNKEL (reference sequence). CDR3 sequence reads: CASSQMGEQFF. The CDR3 DNA is TGTGCCAGCAGCCAAATGGGTGAGCAGTTCTTC.

The J gene is TRBJ1-5, the V gene TRBV4-2, with D tentatively TRBD1 (6 bases). CDR3 size: 16 residues. Germline V CDR1 and CDR2: LGHNA, YNFKEQ. Trimming removed 0 bases at V and 4 bases at J, with 13 bases between. CDR3: CASSQDREGGNQPQHF. CDR3 in DNA: TGTGCCAGCAGCCAAGATCGCGAGGGGGGGAATCAGCCCCAGCATTTT.

CDR3 DNA: TGTGCCAGCAGCATACAGGGTTACAGTCGTCAATATAATTCACCCCTCCACTTT. This gives the protein CASSIQGYSRQYNSPLHF. The J gene is TRBJ1-6, the V gene TRBV5-4; a possible D gene is TRBD1 (6 bases). Per the germline V gene, CDR1 is SGHNT and CDR2 is YYREEE (reference sequence). V lost 4 bases, J lost 4 bases, and 21 bases lay in between. The CDR3 covers 18 residues.

The J gene is TRBJ1-1, the V gene TRBV30, with 8 nucleotides matching TRBD1. The V gene's germline CDR1 is GTSNPN and CDR2 SVGIG (reference sequence). V was clipped by 1 base and J by 9 bases; unmatched bases: 4. The CDR3 has 12 amino acids. This chain's CDR3 is CAWSGAGGKAFF. CDR3 coding DNA: TGTGCCTGGAGTGGCGCAGGGGGCAAAGCTTTCTTT.